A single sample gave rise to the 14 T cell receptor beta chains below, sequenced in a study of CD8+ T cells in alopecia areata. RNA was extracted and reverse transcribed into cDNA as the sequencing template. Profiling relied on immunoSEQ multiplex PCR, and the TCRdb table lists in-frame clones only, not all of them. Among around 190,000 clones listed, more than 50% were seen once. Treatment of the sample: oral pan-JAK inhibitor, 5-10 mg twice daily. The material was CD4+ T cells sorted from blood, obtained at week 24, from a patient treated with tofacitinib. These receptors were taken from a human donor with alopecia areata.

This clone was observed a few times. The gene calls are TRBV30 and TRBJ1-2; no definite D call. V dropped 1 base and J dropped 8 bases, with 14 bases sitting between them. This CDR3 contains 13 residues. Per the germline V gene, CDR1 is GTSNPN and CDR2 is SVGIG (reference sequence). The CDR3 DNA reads TGTGCCTGGAGTGCCGGTAGGGATCAAGGCTACACCTTC. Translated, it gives CAWSAGRDQGYTF.

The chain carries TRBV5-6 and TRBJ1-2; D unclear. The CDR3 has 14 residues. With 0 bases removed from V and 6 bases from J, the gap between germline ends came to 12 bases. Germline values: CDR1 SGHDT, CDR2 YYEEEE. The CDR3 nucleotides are TGTGCCAGCAGCTTGGGGGATCTGGGCAATGGCTACACCTTC. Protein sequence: CASSLGDLGNGYTF.

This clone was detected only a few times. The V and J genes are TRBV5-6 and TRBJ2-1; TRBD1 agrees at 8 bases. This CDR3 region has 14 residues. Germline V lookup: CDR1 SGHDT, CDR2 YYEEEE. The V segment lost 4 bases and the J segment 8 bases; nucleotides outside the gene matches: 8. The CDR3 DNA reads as TGTGCCAGCAGCCCGGGACAGGCGGCGGATGAGCAGTTCTTC. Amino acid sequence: CASSPGQAADEQFF.

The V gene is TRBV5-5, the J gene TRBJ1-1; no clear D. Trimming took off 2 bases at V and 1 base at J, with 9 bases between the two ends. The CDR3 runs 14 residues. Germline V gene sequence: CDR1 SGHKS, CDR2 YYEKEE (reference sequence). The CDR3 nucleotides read TGTGCCAGCAGCTTAAGACACCAGAACACTGAAGCTTTCTTT. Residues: CASSLRHQNTEAFF.

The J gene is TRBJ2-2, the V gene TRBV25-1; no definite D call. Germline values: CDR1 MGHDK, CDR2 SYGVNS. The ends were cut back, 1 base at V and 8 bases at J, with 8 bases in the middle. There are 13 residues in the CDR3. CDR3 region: CASSESTIGELFF. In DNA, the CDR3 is TGTGCCAGCAGTGAATCGACGATTGGGGAGCTGTTTTTT.

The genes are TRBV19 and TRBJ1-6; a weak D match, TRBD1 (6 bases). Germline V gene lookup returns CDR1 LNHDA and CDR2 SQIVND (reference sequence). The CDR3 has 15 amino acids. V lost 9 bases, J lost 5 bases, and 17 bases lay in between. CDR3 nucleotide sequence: TGTGCCAGCTCTGTGTCCGGGACACATAATTCACCCCTCCACTTT. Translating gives CASSVSGTHNSPLHF.

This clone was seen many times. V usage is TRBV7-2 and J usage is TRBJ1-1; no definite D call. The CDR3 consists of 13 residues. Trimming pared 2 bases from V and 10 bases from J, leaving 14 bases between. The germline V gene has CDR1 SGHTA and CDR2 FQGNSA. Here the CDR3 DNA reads TGTGCCAGCAGCTTATCAGCCCGGCAAGGAGCTTTCTTT. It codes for CASSLSARQGAFF. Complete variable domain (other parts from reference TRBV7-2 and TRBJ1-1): GAGVSQSPSNKVTEKGKDVELRCDPISGHTALYWYRQSLGQGLEFLIYFQGNSAPDKSGLPSDRFSAERTGGSVSTLTIQRTQQEDSAVYLCASSLSARQGAFFGQGTRLTVV.

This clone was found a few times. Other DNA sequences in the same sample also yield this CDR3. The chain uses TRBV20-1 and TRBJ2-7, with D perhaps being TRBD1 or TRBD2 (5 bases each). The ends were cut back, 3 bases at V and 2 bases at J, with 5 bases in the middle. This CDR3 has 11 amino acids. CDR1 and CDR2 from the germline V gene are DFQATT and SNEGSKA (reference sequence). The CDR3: CSARGPYEQYF. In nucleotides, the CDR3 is TGCAGTGCTAGGGGACCCTACGAGCAGTACTTC.

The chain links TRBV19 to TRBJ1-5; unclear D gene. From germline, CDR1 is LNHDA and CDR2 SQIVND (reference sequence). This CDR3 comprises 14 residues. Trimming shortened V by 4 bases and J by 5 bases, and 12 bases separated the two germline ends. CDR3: CASSTGETHQPQHF. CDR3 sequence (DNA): TGTGCCAGTAGTACCGGGGAAACCCATCAGCCCCAGCATTTT.

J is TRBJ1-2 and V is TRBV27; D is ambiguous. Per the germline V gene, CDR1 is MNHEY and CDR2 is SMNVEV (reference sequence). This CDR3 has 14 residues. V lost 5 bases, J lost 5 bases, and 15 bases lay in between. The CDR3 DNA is TGTGCCAGCAGTCTCAAAGGATCCGATTATGGCTACACCTTC. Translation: CASSLKGSDYGYTF.

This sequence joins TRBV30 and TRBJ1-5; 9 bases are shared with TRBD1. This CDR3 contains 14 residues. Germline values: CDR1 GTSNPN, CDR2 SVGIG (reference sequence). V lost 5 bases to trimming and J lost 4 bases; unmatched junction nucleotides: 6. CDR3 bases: TGTGCCTGGGGGACAGGGTTTGCAAATCAGCCCCAGCATTTT. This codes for CAWGTGFANQPQHF.

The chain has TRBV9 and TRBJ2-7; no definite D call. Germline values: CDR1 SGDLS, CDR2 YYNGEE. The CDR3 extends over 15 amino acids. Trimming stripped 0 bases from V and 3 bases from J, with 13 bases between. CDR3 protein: CASSVGGSFFYEQYF. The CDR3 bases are TGTGCCAGCAGCGTAGGAGGTTCCTTTTTCTACGAGCAGTACTTC.

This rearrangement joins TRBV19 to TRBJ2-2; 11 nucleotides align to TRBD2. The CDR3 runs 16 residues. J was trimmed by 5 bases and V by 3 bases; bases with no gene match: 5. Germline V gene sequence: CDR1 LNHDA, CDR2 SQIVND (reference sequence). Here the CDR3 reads CASSILTSGVTGELFF. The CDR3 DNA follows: TGTGCCAGTAGTATCCTGACTAGCGGGGTTACCGGGGAGCTGTTTTTT.

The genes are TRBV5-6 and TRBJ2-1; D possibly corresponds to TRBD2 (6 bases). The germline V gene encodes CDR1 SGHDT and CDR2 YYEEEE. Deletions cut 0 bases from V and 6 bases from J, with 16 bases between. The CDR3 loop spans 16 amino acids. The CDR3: CASSLEVLALVNEQFF. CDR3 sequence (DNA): TGTGCCAGCAGCTTGGAGGTACTAGCCCTTGTCAATGAGCAGTTCTTC.